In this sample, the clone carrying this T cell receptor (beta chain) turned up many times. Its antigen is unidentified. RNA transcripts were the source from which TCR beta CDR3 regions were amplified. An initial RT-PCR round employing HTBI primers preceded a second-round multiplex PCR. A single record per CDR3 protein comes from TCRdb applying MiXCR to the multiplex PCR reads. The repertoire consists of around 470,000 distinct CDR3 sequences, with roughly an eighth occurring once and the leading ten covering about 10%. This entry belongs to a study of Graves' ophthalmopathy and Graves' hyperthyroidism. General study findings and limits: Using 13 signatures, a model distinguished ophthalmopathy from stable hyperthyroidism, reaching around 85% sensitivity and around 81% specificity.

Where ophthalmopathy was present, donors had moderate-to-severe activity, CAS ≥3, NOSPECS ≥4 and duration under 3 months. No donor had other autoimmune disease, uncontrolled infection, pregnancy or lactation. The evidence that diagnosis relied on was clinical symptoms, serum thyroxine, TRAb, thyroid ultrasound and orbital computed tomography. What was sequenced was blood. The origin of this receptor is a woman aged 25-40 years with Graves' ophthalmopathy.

As DNA, the CDR3 is TGTGCCAGCAGTTGGACAGGGTTAGATTTAGGTGCCAATCAGCCCCAGCATTTT. It is translated as CASSWTGLDLGANQPQHF. The chain uses TRBV2 and TRBJ1-5; the match to TRBD1 covers 8 bases. The CDR3 consists of 18 residues. Unmatched junction bases numbered 15, after V lost 5 bases and J lost 3 bases. Germline CDR1 reads SNHLY; CDR2 reads FYNNEI.